These 12 T cell receptor beta chains share one sample of origin, sequenced in a study of CD8+ T cells in alopecia areata. cDNA reverse transcribed from extracted RNA served as the sequencing template. Some clones are missing from TCRdb's copy, which holds only in-frame ones; the method was immunoSEQ multiplex PCR. The sample holds about 120,000 clones; almost 50% are singletons and the top ten take 18%. This sample comprised CD8+ T cells sorted from blood, obtained at week 0. These receptors were collected from a human donor with alopecia areata.

As to this clone: A read error may account for a junction end that differs from germline. This chain joins TRBV6-5 and TRBJ1-1; 7 bases are a match to TRBD1. Germline CDR1 and CDR2: MNHEY and SVGAGI. The CDR3 extends over 12 amino acids. CDR3 region: CASSYTGQVHVF. The CDR3, as DNA: TGTGCCAGCAGTTACACCGGACAGGTCCACGTCTTT.

Worth noting for this clone: A much larger clone lies a single base off, so this may be a read error. The genes are TRBV6-5 and TRBJ1-2, with D hard to call. The CDR3 consists of 13 residues. Germline lookup yields CDR1 MNHEY and CDR2 SVGAGI. Trimming pared 4 bases from V and 3 bases from J, leaving 9 bases between. CDR3 nucleotides: TGTGCCAGCAGTTTAAGGTGGGACTATGGCTACACCTTC. It codes for CASSLRWDYGYTF.

The chain links TRBV6-5 to TRBJ2-7, with a tentative D call TRBD2 (6 bases). The CDR3 has 14 amino acids. The germline gives CDR1 MNHEY, CDR2 SVGAGI. Trimming left V 1 base short and J 2 bases short, with 9 bases between. The CDR3 region is CASSYWAGTYEQYF. In DNA form, the CDR3 reads TGTGCCAGCAGTTACTGGGCGGGGACCTACGAGCAGTACTTC.

This clone was picked up a small number of times. The rearrangement uses TRBV25-1 and TRBJ1-2; 10 positions agree with TRBD1. CDR1 and CDR2 from the germline V gene are MGHDK and SYGVNS. The CDR3 length is 16 residues. The J segment lost 6 bases and the V segment lost 2 bases, leaving 9 bases of the junction unmatched. CDR3 loop: CASSEPQGQGYHGYTF. Written as DNA, the CDR3 is TGTGCCAGCAGTGAACCACAGGGACAGGGGTATCATGGCTACACCTTC.

This chain joins TRBV4-1 and TRBJ1-2; 7 bases line up with TRBD1. The CDR3 has 15 amino acids. Germline V lookup: CDR1 MGHRA, CDR2 YSYEKL. The J segment lost 2 bases and the V segment lost 0 bases, leaving 3 bases of the junction unmatched. For the CDR3, the DNA is TGCGCCAGCAGCCAAGACCCGGGACAGAACTATGGCTACACCTTC. Amino acids: CASSQDPGQNYGYTF.

The gene calls are TRBV29-1 and TRBJ2-7; D call uncertain. V lost 7 bases and J lost 3, with 10 bases in between. The length of the CDR3 is 11 residues. CDR1 SQVTM and CDR2 ANQGSEA come from the germline V gene. In DNA, the CDR3 is TGCAGCGCAATACAGATCTACGAGCAGTACTTC. Translated, it gives CSAIQIYEQYF.

The chain recombines TRBV9 with TRBJ2-5, with 13 bases identical to TRBD2. J was trimmed by 4 bases and V by 4 bases; bases with no gene match: 4. The CDR3 has 15 amino acids. CDR1 and CDR2 from the germline V gene are SGDLS and YYNGEE. In DNA form, the CDR3 reads TGTGCCAGCAGCCCCGGGACTAGCGGGATAGAGACCCAGTACTTC. It is translated as CASSPGTSGIETQYF. Drawing the rest from reference TRBV9 and TRBJ2-5, the complete variable domain is DSGVTQTPKHLITATGQRVTLRCSPRSGDLSVYWYQQSLDQGLQFLIQYYNGEERAKGNILERFSAQQFPDLHSELNLSSLELGDSALYFCASSPGTSGIETQYFGPGTRLLVL.

This clone appeared a few times. The chain couples TRBV29-1 to TRBJ2-2, with D possibly being TRBD1 (6 bases). The CDR3 runs to 16 residues. With 3 bases removed from V and 1 base from J, the gap between germline ends came to 15 bases. Germline values: CDR1 SQVTM, CDR2 ANQGSEA. The CDR3 coding sequence is TGCAGCGTTGAGATAACAGGGCCACAGAACACCGGGGAGCTGTTTTTT. It specifies CSVEITGPQNTGELFF.

This chain connects TRBV9 to TRBJ1-2; no clear D gene. From germline, CDR1 is SGDLS and CDR2 YYNGEE. The length of the CDR3 is 13 residues. The V and J ends lost 3 bases and 8 bases respectively, with 14 bases between them. CDR3 sequence reads: CASSGTGTQGYTF. The CDR3 region has the DNA TGTGCCAGCAGCGGGACGGGAACTCAGGGCTACACCTTC.

The V call is TRBV4-1, the J call TRBJ1-1; D gene ambiguous. Germline V gives CDR1 MGHRA, CDR2 YSYEKL. Between the trimmed V and J ends, which lost 0 bases and 4 bases, there was a span of 24 bases. The CDR3 extends over 19 amino acids. CDR3 coding DNA: TGCGCCAGCAGCCAAGAACCGGCGGCCCTAGCGGTCTATGCCACTGAAGCTTTCTTT. Translated: CASSQEPAALAVYATEAFF.

The chain combines TRBV30 with TRBJ2-7; D perhaps matches TRBD2 (5 bases). The CDR3 loop spans 14 amino acids. The V gene lost 0 bases and the J gene lost 5 bases, with 14 bases spanning the gap. CDR1 and CDR2 from the germline V gene are GTSNPN and SVGIG (reference sequence). For the CDR3, the DNA is TGTGCCTGGAGTGTACTGAGGCCGGGGAACGAGCAGTACTTC. Amino acid sequence: CAWSVLRPGNEQYF.

The genes are TRBV4-3 and TRBJ1-4; D is unresolved. Germline V gene sequence: CDR1 LGHNA, CDR2 YSLEER. The CDR3 contains 16 residues. Trimming removed 0 bases from V and 4 bases from J, with 12 bases in between. As DNA, the CDR3 is TGCGCCAGCAGCCAAGAGGAGTCAGGCTATAATGAAAAACTGTTTTTT. Translated, it gives CASSQEESGYNEKLFF.